This T cell receptor beta chain was observed in a study of cytomegalovirus exposure and HLA in healthy donors. Overall study: Among the roughly 400 genotyped donors, just over 80% were placed in the Caucasian-associated ancestry cluster. Study-level points and caveats: The authors enumerated over 150 TCR beta chains as linked to cytomegalovirus. Earlier analysis looked at TCR beta V segments, and most were productive about 90% or about 30% of the time. Association of a missense DCLRE1C variant with TCR beta V- and J-gene trimming was reported in a later analysis.

This clone was detected a few times. Its antigen remains unknown. PCR primers comprised 60 Vbeta and 13 Jbeta primers. Assay: immunoSEQ multiplex PCR; the TCRdb copy retains only in-frame clones and omits some. The profile shows more than 100,000 clones, roughly 69% of them singletons. From germline, CDR1 is MNHEY and CDR2 SMNVEV (reference sequence). Trimming took off 1 base at V and 3 bases at J, with 7 bases between the two ends. This CDR3 spans 13 amino acids. The chain recombines TRBV27 with TRBJ2-7; D gene ambiguous. Input material: PBMCs. This sequence was found in a woman between 40 and 55 years old in good health and CMV-seropositive. The CDR3 bases are TGTGCCAGCAGTTTATACAGCAACTACGAGCAGTACTTC. It is translated as CASSLYSNYEQYF.